This entry describes one TCR beta chain. As handled by the study authors: Amplification of reference gene primers was used by the study to estimate nucleated cell counts. Data came from immunoSEQ multiplex PCR; TCRdb stores just in-frame clones and leaves some out. That table gives V, J and clone size, and the DNA gave D and trimming. Among about 200,000 clones listed, around 83% were seen once. This entry comes from a study of blood T cell repertoires in COVID-19. Study-wide context: Some COVID-19 samples were acute and others convalescent; all came from the United States, Italy and Spain. PBMCs, B-cell-depleted T cells, or T cells were the source of the cDNA or gDNA that made up the material.

The CDR3 is 15 amino acids. Germline CDR1 SGHTA, CDR2 FQGNSA. V lost 5 bases to trimming and J lost 2 bases; unmatched junction nucleotides: 7. The sequence was obtained from an elderly woman with acute or convalescent COVID-19. Sequenced: peripheral blood. V is TRBV7-2 and J is TRBJ1-2, with 8 bases fitting TRBD1. DNA for the CDR3: TGTGCCAGCAGCGGCCGGGGACAGGCGAACTATGGCTACACCTTC. Translation gives CASSGRGQANYGYTF.